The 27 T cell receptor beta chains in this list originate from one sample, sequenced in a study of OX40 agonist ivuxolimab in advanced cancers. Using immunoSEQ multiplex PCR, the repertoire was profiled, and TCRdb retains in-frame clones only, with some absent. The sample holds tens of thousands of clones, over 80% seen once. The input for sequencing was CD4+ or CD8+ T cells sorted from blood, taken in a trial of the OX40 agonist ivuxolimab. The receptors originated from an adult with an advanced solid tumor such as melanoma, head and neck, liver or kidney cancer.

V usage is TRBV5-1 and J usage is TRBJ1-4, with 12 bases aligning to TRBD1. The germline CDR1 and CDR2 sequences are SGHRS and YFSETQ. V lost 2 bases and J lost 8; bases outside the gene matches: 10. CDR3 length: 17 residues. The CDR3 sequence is CASSFVGQGAGEEKLFF. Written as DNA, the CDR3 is TGCGCCAGCAGCTTCGTGGGACAGGGGGCCGGTGAGGAAAAACTGTTTTTT. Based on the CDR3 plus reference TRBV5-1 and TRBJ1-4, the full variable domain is KAGVTQTPRYLIKTRGQQVTLSCSPISGHRSVSWYQQTPGQGLQFLFEYFSETQRNKGNFPGRFSGRQFSNSRSEMNVSTLELGDSALYLCASSFVGQGAGEEKLFFGSGTQLSVL.

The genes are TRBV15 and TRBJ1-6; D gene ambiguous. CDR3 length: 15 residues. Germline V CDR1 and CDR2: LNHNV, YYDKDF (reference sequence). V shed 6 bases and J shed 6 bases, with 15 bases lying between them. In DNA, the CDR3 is TGTGCCACCAGGGCCGGTGGCACCTCTAATTCACCCCTCCACTTT. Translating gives CATRAGGTSNSPLHF. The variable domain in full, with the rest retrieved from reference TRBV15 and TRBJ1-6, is DAMVIQNPRYQVTQFGKPVTLSCSQTLNHNVMYWYQQKSSQAPKLLFHYYDKDFNNEADTPDNFQSRRPNTSFCFLDIRSPGLGDTAMYLCATRAGGTSNSPLHFGNGTRLTVT.

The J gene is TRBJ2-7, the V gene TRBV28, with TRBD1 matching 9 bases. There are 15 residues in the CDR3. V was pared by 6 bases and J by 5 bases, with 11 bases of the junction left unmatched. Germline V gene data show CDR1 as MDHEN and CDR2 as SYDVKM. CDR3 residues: CASSNQGQGGDEQYF. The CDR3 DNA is TGTGCCAGCAGCAACCAGGGACAGGGAGGAGACGAGCAGTACTTC.

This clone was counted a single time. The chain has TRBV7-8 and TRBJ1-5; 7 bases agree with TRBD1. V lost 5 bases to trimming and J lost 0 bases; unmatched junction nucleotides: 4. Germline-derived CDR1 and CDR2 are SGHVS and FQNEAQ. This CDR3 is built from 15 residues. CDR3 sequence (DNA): TGTGCCAGCAGCCGGGGACAGAATAGCAATCAGCCCCAGCATTTT. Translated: CASSRGQNSNQPQHF. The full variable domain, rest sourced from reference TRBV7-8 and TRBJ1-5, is GAGVSQSPRYKVAKRGQDVALRCDPISGHVSLFWYQQALGQGPEFLTYFQNEAQLDKSGLPSDRFFAERPEGSVSTLKIQRTQQEDSAVYLCASSRGQNSNQPQHFGDGTRLSIL.

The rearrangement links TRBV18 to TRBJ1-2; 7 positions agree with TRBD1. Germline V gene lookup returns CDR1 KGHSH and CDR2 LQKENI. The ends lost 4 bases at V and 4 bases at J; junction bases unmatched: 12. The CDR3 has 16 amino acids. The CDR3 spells CASSRKDSGTAYGYTF. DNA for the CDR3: TGTGCCAGCTCACGGAAGGATTCCGGGACAGCCTATGGCTACACCTTC.

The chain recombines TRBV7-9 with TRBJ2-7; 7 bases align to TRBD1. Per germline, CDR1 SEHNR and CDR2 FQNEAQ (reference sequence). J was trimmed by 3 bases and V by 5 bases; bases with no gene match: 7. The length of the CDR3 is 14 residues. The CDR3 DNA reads TGTGCCAGCAGCCTGGACAGGACCAACTACGAGCAGTACTTC. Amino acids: CASSLDRTNYEQYF.

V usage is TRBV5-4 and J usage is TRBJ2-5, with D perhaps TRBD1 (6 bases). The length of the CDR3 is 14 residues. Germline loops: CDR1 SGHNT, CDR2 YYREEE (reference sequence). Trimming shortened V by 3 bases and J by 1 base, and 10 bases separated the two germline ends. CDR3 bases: TGTGCCAGCAGCTCACAGGGAGTCCAAGAGACCCAGTACTTC. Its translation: CASSSQGVQETQYF.

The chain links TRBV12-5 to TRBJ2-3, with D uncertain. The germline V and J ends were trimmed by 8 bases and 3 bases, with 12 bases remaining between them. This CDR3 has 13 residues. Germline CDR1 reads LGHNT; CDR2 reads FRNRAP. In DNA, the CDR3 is TGTGCTAGTCTCCCAGAGATGACAGATACGCAGTATTTT. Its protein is CASLPEMTDTQYF.

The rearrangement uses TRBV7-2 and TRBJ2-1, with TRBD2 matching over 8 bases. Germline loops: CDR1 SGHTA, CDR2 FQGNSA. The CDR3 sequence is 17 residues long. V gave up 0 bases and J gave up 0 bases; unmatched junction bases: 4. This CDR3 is CASSLAQSGGSYNEQFF. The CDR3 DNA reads TGTGCCAGCAGCTTAGCGCAAAGCGGGGGCTCCTACAATGAGCAGTTCTTC.

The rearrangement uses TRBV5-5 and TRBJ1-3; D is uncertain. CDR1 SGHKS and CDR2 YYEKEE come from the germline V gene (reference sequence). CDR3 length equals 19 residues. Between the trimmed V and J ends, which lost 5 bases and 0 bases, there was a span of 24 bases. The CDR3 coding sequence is TGTGCCAGCAGTGATCGTATGTCCGGAAACTCAATCTCTGGAAACACCATATATTTT. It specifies CASSDRMSGNSISGNTIYF.

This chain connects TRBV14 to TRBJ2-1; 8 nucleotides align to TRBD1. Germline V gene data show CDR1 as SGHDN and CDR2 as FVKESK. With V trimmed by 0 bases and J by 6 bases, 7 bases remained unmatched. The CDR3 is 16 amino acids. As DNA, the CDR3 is TGTGCCAGCAGCCAAGACAGGACAGGGTATCTCAATGAGCAGTTCTTC. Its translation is CASSQDRTGYLNEQFF.

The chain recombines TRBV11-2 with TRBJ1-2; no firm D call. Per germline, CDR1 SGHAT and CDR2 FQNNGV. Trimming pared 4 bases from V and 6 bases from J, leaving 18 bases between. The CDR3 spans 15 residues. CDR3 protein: CASSSNGVSLHGYTF. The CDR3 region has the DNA TGTGCCAGCAGCTCTAATGGAGTCTCCCTCCATGGCTACACCTTC.

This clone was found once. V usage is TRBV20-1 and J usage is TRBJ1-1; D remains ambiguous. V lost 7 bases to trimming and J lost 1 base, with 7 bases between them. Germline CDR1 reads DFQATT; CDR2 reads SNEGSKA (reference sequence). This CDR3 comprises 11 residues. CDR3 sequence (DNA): TGCAGTGGCAGGAGGAACACTGAAGCTTTCTTT. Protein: CSGRRNTEAFF.

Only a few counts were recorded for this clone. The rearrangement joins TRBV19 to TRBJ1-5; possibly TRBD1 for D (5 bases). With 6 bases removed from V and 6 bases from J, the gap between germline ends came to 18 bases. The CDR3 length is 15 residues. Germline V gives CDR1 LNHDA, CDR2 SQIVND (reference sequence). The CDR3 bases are TGTGCCAGTAGCAGTAACCCCGGCGGGGGTCAGCCCCAGCATTTT. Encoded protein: CASSSNPGGGQPQHF.

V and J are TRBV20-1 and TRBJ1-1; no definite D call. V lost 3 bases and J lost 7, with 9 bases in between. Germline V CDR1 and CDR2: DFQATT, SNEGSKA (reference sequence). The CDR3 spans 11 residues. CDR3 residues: CSASPIGEAFF. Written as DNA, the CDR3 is TGCAGTGCTAGTCCTATTGGTGAAGCTTTCTTT.

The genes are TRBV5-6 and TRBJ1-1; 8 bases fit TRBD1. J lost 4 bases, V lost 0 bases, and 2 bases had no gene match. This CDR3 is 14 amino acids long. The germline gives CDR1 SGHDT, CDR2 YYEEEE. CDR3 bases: TGTGCCAGCAGCTTGGTGGACAGGGTCACTGAAGCTTTCTTT. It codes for CASSLVDRVTEAFF.

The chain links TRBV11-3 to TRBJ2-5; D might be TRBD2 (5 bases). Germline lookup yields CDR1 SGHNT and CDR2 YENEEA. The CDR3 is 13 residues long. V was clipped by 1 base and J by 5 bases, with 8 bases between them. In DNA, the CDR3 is TGTGCCAGCAGCTTAGTTGGGAGTGAGACCCAGTACTTC. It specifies CASSLVGSETQYF.

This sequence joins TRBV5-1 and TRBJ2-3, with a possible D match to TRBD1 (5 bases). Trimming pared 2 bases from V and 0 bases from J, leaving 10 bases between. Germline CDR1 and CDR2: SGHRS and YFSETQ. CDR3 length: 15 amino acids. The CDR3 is CASSFDRTSTDTQYF. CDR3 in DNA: TGCGCCAGCAGCTTTGACAGAACTAGCACAGATACGCAGTATTTT.

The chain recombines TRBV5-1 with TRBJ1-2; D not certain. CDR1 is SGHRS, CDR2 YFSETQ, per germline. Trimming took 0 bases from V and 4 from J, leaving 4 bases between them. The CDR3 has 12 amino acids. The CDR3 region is CASSLEGYGYTF. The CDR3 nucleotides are TGCGCCAGCAGCTTGGAGGGCTATGGCTACACCTTC.

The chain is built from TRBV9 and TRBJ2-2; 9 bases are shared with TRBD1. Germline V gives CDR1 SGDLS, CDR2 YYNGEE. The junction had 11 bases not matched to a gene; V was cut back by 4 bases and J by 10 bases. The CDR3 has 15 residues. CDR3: CASSPGTGFSEELFF. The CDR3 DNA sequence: TGTGCCAGCAGCCCCGGGACAGGGTTTTCGGAGGAGCTGTTTTTT.

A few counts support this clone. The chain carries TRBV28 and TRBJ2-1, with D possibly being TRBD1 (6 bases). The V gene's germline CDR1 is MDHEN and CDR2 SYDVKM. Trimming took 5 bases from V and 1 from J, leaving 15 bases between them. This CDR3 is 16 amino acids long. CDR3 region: CASSLQGKGSYNEQFF. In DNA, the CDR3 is TGTGCCAGCAGTCTACAGGGAAAGGGTTCCTACAATGAGCAGTTCTTC.

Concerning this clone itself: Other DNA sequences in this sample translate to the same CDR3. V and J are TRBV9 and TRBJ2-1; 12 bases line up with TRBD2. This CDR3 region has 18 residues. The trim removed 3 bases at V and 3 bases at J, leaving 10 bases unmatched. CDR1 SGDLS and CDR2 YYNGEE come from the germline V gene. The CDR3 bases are TGTGCCAGCAGCGCGGGGCTAGCGGGAGGGCCGGGCTACAATGAGCAGTTCTTC. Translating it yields CASSAGLAGGPGYNEQFF.

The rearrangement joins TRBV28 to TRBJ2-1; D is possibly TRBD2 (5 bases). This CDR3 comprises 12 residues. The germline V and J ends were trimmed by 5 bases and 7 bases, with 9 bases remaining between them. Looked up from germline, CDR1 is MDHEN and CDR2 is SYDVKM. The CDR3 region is CASSLLGNEQFF. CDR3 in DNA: TGTGCCAGCAGTCTACTAGGAAATGAGCAGTTCTTC.

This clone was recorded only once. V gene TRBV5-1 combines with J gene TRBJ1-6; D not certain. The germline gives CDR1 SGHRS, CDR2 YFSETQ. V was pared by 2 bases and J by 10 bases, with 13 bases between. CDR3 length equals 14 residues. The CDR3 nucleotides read TGCGCCAGCAGCTTTACGGCCCCGGGGTCACCCCTCCACTTT. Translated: CASSFTAPGSPLHF.

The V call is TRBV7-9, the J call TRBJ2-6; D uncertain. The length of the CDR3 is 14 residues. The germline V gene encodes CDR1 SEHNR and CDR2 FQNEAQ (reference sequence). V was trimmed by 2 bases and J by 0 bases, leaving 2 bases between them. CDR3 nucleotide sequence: TGTGCCAGCAGCTTACCCTCTGGGGCCAACGTCCTGACTTTC. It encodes CASSLPSGANVLTF.

The CDR3: CASSRSPTDTQYF. As DNA, the CDR3 is TGCGCCAGCAGCCGGAGCCCCACAGATACGCAGTATTTT. The chain links TRBV5-1 to TRBJ2-3, with D unresolved. In germline, CDR1 is SGHRS, CDR2 YFSETQ. This CDR3 is 13 amino acids long. Trimming shortened V by 4 bases and J by 2 bases, and 8 bases separated the two germline ends.

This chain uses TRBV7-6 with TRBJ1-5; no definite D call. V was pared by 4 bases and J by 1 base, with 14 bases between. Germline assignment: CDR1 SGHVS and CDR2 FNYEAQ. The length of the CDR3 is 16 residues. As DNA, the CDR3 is TGTGCCAGCAGCTCTACGGGGATCCACAGCAATCAGCCCCAGCATTTT. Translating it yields CASSSTGIHSNQPQHF.